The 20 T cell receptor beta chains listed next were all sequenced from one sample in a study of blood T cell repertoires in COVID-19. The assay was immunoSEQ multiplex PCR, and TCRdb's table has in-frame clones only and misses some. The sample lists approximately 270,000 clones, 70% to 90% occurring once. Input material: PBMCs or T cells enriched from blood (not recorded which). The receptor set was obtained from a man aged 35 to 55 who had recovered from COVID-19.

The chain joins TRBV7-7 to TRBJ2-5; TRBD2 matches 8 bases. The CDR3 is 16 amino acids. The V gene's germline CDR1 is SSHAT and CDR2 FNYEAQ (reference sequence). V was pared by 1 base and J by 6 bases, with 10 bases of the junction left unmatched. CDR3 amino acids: CASSLGASGPSKTQYF. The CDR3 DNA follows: TGTGCCAGCAGCTTAGGGGCTAGCGGGCCGAGCAAGACCCAGTACTTC.

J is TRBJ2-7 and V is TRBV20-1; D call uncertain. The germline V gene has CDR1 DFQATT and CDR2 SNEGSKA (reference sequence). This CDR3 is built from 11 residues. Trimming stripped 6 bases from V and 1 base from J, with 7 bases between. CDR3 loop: CSAGKSYEQYF. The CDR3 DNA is TGCAGTGCGGGCAAGTCCTACGAGCAGTACTTC.

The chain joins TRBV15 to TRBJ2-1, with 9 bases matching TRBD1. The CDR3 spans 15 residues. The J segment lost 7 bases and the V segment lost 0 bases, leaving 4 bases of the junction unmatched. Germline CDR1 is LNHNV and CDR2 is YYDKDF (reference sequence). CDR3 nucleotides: TGTGCCACCAGCAGAGACCGGGACAGGGAAAATGAGCAGTTCTTC. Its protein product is CATSRDRDRENEQFF.

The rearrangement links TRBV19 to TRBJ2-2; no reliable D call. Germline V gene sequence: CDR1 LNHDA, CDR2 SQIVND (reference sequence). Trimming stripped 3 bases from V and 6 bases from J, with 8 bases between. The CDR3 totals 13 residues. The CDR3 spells CASSIWQAGELFF. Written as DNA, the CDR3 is TGTGCCAGTAGTATCTGGCAGGCCGGGGAGCTGTTTTTT.

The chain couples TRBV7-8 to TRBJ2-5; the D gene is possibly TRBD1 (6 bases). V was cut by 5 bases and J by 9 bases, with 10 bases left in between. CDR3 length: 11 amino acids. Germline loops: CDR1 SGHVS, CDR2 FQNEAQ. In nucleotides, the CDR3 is TGTGCCAGCAGCAGGACAGAACCCCAGTACTTC. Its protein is CASSRTEPQYF.

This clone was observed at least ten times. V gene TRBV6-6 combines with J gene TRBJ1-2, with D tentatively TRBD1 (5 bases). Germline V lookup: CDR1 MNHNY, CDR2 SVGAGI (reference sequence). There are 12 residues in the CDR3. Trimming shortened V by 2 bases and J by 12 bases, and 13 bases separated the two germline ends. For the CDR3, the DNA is TGTGCCAGCAGTTACGAGTTTGCAGGGAACACCTTC. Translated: CASSYEFAGNTF.

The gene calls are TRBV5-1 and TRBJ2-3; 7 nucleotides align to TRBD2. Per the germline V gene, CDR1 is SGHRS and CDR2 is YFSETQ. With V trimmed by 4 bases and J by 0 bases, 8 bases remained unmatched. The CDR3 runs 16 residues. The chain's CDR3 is CASSRTGTTSTDTQYF. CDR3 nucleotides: TGCGCCAGCAGCCGGACCGGGACTACTAGCACAGATACGCAGTATTTT.

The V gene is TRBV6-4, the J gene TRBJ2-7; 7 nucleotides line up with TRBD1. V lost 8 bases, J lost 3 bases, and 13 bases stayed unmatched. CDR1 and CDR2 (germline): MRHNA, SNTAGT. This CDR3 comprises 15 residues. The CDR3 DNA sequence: TGTGCCAGCCTTTACGGCGACAGGGTAGTCTACGAGCAGTACTTC. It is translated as CASLYGDRVVYEQYF.

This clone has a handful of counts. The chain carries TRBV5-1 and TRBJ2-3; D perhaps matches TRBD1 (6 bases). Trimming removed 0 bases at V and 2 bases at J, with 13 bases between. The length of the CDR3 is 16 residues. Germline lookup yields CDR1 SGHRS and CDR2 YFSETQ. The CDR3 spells CASSLAEGGSTDTQYF. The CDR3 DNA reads TGCGCCAGCAGCTTGGCCGAAGGGGGTTCCACAGATACGCAGTATTTT.

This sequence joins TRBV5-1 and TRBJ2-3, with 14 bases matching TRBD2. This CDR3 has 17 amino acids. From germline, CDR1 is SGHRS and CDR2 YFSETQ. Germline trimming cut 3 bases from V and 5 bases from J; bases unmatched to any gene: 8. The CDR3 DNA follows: TGCGCCAGCAGCTCAGGGGGACTAGCGGGAGCTGGAGATACGCAGTATTTT. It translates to CASSSGGLAGAGDTQYF.

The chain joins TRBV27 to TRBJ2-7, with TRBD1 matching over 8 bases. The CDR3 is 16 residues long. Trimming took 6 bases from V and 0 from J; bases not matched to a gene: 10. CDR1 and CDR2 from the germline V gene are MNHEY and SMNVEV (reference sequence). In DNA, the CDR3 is TGTGCCAGCAGAAAAAACCGACAGGGGCGCTCCTACGAGCAGTACTTC. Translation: CASRKNRQGRSYEQYF.

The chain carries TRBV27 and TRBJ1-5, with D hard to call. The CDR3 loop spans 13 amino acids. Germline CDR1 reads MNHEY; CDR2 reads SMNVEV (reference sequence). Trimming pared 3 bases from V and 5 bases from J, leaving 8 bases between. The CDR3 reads CASSLQEDQPQHF. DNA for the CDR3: TGTGCCAGCAGTTTGCAGGAAGATCAGCCCCAGCATTTT.

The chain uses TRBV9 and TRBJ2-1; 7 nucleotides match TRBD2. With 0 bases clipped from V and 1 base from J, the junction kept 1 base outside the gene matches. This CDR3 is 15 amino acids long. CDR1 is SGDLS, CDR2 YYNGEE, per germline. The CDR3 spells CASSVAAGSYNEQFF. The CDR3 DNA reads TGTGCCAGCAGCGTAGCAGCGGGATCCTACAATGAGCAGTTCTTC.

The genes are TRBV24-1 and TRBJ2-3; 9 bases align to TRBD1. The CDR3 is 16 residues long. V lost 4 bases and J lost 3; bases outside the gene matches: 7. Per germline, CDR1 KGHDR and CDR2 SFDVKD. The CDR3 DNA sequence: TGTGCCACCAGTGACTGGGGACAGGGAAGAACAGATACGCAGTATTTT. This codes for CATSDWGQGRTDTQYF.

CDR3 sequence: CASSIEGHNSYEQYF. DNA for the CDR3: TGTGCCAGTAGTATCGAGGGCCACAACTCCTACGAGCAGTACTTC. The rearrangement links TRBV19 to TRBJ2-7; the D gene is possibly TRBD2 (5 bases). The CDR3 is 15 amino acids. Trimming removed 3 bases from V and 0 bases from J, with 12 bases in between. Germline V gives CDR1 LNHDA, CDR2 SQIVND (reference sequence).

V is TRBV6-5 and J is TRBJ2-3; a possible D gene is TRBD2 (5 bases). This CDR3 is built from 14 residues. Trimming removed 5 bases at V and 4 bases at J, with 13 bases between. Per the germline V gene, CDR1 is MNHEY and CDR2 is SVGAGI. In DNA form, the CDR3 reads TGTGCCAGCAGTAAACAACTAGGCTCAGATACGCAGTATTTT. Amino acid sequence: CASSKQLGSDTQYF.

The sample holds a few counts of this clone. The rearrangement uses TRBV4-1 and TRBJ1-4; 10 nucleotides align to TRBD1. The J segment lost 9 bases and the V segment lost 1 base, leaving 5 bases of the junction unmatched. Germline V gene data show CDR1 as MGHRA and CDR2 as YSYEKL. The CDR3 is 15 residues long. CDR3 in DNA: TGCGCCAGCAGCCAAGTGGGGACAGGGGTGAAAAAACTGTTTTTT. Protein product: CASSQVGTGVKKLFF.

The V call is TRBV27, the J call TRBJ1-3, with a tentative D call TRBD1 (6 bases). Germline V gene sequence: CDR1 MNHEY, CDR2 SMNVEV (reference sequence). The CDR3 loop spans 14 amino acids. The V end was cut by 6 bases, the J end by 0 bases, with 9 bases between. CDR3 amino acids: CASSRGGSGNTIYF. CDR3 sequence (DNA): TGTGCCAGCAGCCGAGGGGGCTCTGGAAACACCATATATTTT.

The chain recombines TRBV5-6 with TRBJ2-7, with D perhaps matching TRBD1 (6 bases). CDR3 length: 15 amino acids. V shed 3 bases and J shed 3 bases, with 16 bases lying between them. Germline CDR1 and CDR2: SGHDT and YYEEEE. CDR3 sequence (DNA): TGTGCCAGCAGCTCCCTCGGGACACCTTACTACGAGCAGTACTTC. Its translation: CASSSLGTPYYEQYF. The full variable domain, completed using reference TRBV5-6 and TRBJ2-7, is DAGVTQSPTHLIKTRGQQVTLRCSPKSGHDTVSWYQQALGQGPQFIFQYYEEEERQRGNFPDRFSGHQFPNYSSELNVNALLLGDSALYLCASSSLGTPYYEQYFGPGTRLTVT.

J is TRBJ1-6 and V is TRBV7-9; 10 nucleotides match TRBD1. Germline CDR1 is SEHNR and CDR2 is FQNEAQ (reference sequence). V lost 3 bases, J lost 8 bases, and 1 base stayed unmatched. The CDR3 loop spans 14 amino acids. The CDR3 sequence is CASSLGQGYSPLHF. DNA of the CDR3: TGTGCCAGCAGCTTGGGACAGGGGTATTCACCCCTCCACTTT.